What follows is one TCR beta chain and its context. Its specificity is unknown. TCRdb ran MiXCR on the reads and lists one entry per CDR3 protein. The sample includes just over 300,000 distinct CDR3 sequences, about 17% seen only once; the top ten take 12%. This sample was included in a study of T cell repertoires in cytomegalovirus infection. Overall study context: CMV infection together with matching HLA type was indicated by public TCR beta signatures.

Findings of the study overall: Dominating the ex vivo response were TCR beta clonotypes that were CMV-specific and HLA-C-restricted.

From germline, CDR1 is MNHEY and CDR2 SVGEGT. The CDR3 length is 16 residues. Trimming removed 2 bases from V and 5 bases from J, with 16 bases in between. The chain uses TRBV6-2 or TRBV6-3 and TRBJ1-5; D may be TRBD1 (5 bases). The specimen was PBMCs. The receptor was isolated from a human donor in good health (CMV status not recorded). Some clones in this sample may be carry-over from other donors' samples. This chain's CDR3 is CASSYGRGSRDQPQHF. The CDR3 nucleotides read TGTGCCAGCAGTTACGGTCGGGGGAGCCGCGATCAGCCCCAGCATTTT.